A single sample gave rise to the 20 T cell receptor beta chains below, sequenced in a study of blood T cell repertoires in COVID-19. This table comes from immunoSEQ multiplex PCR, and its TCRdb copy is limited to in-frame clones, with some not included. The repertoire includes about 230,000 clones, 81% of them detected once, and approximately 8% sits in the top ten. What was sequenced was peripheral blood. These receptors were collected from a woman older than 75 with acute or convalescent COVID-19.

The chain couples TRBV7-9 to TRBJ1-5, with 10 positions matching TRBD1. J gave up 4 bases and V 3 bases, and 12 bases lay outside the gene matches. Looked up from germline, CDR1 is SEHNR and CDR2 is FQNEAQ (reference sequence). The CDR3 totals 18 residues. CDR3 DNA: TGTGCCAGCAGCTTCCGAGGCGGGACAGGGGTGTCTAATCAGCCCCAGCATTTT. Amino acid sequence: CASSFRGGTGVSNQPQHF.

The genes are TRBV6-5 and TRBJ1-6; a possible D gene is TRBD1 (5 bases). CDR1 is MNHEY and CDR2 is SVGAGI in the germline V gene. CDR3 length: 15 amino acids. V was shortened by 10 bases and J by 4 bases, with 17 bases between the two germline ends. The CDR3 DNA reads as TGTGCCACCCTGCGGATGGCAGGGTATAATTCACCCCTCCACTTT. Protein sequence: CATLRMAGYNSPLHF.

The rearrangement uses TRBV12-3 or TRBV12-4 and TRBJ1-4; D is possibly TRBD1 (6 bases). The CDR3 is 12 amino acids. V lost 8 bases and J 8 bases, leaving 12 bases between the germline ends. CDR3 sequence (DNA): TGTGCCAGCCACAAGGGGGGGGAAAAACTGTTTTTT. Translating gives CASHKGGEKLFF.

Here the CDR3 reads CASSQDAAGWNTEAFF. CDR3 DNA: TGTGCCAGCAGCCAAGATGCGGCAGGGTGGAACACTGAAGCTTTCTTT. The chain couples TRBV14 to TRBJ1-1; D may be TRBD1 (5 bases). Trimming shortened V by 0 bases and J by 1 base, and 12 bases separated the two germline ends. Germline CDR1 and CDR2: SGHDN and FVKESK. The CDR3 consists of 16 residues.

The rearrangement links TRBV24-1 to TRBJ1-2; 7 positions agree with TRBD1. From germline, CDR1 is KGHDR and CDR2 SFDVKD. The V segment lost 3 bases and the J segment 4 bases; nucleotides outside the gene matches: 4. CDR3 length: 14 amino acids. CDR3 region: CATSDTGTVYGYTF. CDR3 coding DNA: TGTGCCACCAGTGATACGGGGACAGTCTATGGCTACACCTTC.

The chain is built from TRBV5-6 and TRBJ1-5, with D perhaps TRBD1 (6 bases). The CDR3 is made up of 15 amino acids. V lost 7 bases, J lost 0 bases, and 14 bases lay in between. Per the germline V gene, CDR1 is SGHDT and CDR2 is YYEEEE. In nucleotides, the CDR3 is TGTGCCAGCCCTCACAGGGCAAATAGCAATCAGCCCCAGCATTTT. Translating it yields CASPHRANSNQPQHF.

V gene TRBV4-1 combines with J gene TRBJ2-4; tentatively, D is TRBD2 (5 bases). Germline loops: CDR1 MGHRA, CDR2 YSYEKL. Trimming stripped 0 bases from V and 2 bases from J, with 11 bases between. The CDR3 sequence is 16 residues long. Here the CDR3 reads CASSQEWRVPKNIQYF. The DNA of the CDR3 is TGCGCCAGCAGCCAAGAATGGCGGGTCCCCAAAAACATTCAGTACTTC.

The chain couples TRBV6-2 or TRBV6-3 to TRBJ1-2; the D is unclear. The V end lost 2 bases, the J end lost 6 bases, and 7 bases lay between the germline ends. The CDR3 totals 12 residues. CDR1 and CDR2 (germline): MNHEY, SVGEGT. The CDR3 coding sequence is TGTGCCAGCAGTTACCCCGAGGATGGCTACACCTTC. Encoded protein: CASSYPEDGYTF.

This chain connects TRBV2 to TRBJ2-5; TRBD1 is a possible D gene (6 bases). The germline gives CDR1 SNHLY, CDR2 FYNNEI. The V end lost 7 bases, the J end lost 4 bases, and 19 bases lay between the germline ends. The CDR3 spans 15 residues. The CDR3 DNA reads TGTGCCAGCAAGGTGGACAGTTTGCGGCGAGAGACCCAGTACTTC. Its translation: CASKVDSLRRETQYF.

The chain links TRBV6-5 to TRBJ2-3; D is uncertain. The CDR3 has 15 residues. Trimming stripped 6 bases from V and 2 bases from J, with 15 bases between. Germline V gene data show CDR1 as MNHEY and CDR2 as SVGAGI. The CDR3 region has the DNA TGTGCCAGCAGCCTTATGAGGCCAGCCACAGATACGCAGTATTTT. Translation: CASSLMRPATDTQYF.

J is TRBJ1-1 and V is TRBV4-1; 7 bases match TRBD1. J was trimmed by 1 base and V by 0 bases; bases with no gene match: 8. This CDR3 region has 17 residues. Germline V gene sequence: CDR1 MGHRA, CDR2 YSYEKL. The CDR3 DNA is TGCGCCAGCAGCCAAGATAGGGCCGGGACAGAGAACACTGAAGCTTTCTTT. Translation: CASSQDRAGTENTEAFF.

The CDR3 here is CASSIGQGATNEKLFF. CDR3 coding DNA: TGTGCCAGCAGCATCGGACAGGGCGCAACTAATGAAAAACTGTTTTTT. The chain couples TRBV7-8 to TRBJ1-4, with TRBD1 matching 8 bases. The CDR3 contains 16 residues. J gave up 0 bases and V 5 bases, and 5 bases lay outside the gene matches. The germline gives CDR1 SGHVS, CDR2 FQNEAQ.

CDR3 bases: TGTGCCAGCTCACCACCGAACAGGGGTGGAAACACCATATATTTT. It is translated as CASSPPNRGGNTIYF. The chain recombines TRBV18 with TRBJ1-3; TRBD1 aligns across 7 bases. V lost 0 bases, J lost 3 bases, and 2 bases stayed unmatched. The germline V gene has CDR1 KGHSH and CDR2 LQKENI. The CDR3 is made up of 15 amino acids. Combining the CDR3 with reference TRBV18 and TRBJ1-3 gives the whole variable domain NAGVMQNPRHLVRRRGQEARLRCSPMKGHSHVYWYRQLPEEGLKFMVYLQKENIIDESGMPKERFSAEFPKEGPSILRIQQVVRGDSAAYFCASSPPNRGGNTIYFGEGSWLTVV.

The rearrangement joins TRBV5-4 to TRBJ2-1; TRBD2 aligns across 16 bases. V shed 6 bases, J shed 2 bases, and the junction held 5 bases outside the gene matches. CDR3 length: 17 residues. Germline V lookup: CDR1 SGHNT, CDR2 YYREEE (reference sequence). CDR3 sequence (DNA): TGTGCCAGCAACCCCGGGACTAGCGGGGGGGCCTACAATGAGCAGTTCTTC. Residues: CASNPGTSGGAYNEQFF.

The chain employs TRBV6-1 and TRBJ1-6; 8 bases are shared with TRBD1. The germline gives CDR1 MNHNS, CDR2 SASEGT. The CDR3 length is 16 residues. The trim removed 4 bases at V and 9 bases at J, leaving 11 bases unmatched. The CDR3 sequence: CASSAIGQGIGSPLHF. The DNA for the CDR3 is TGTGCCAGCAGTGCCATTGGACAGGGCATAGGTTCACCCCTCCACTTT.

V gene TRBV5-6 combines with J gene TRBJ1-1; D may be TRBD1 (6 bases). This CDR3 comprises 13 residues. CDR1 SGHDT and CDR2 YYEEEE come from the germline V gene. The V end was cut by 1 base, the J end by 6 bases, with 10 bases between. Here the CDR3 reads CASSLRGLAEAFF. The CDR3 DNA is TGTGCCAGCAGCTTGAGGGGGTTGGCTGAAGCTTTCTTT. The entire variable domain, with the rest obtained from reference TRBV5-6 and TRBJ1-1, is as follows: DAGVTQSPTHLIKTRGQQVTLRCSPKSGHDTVSWYQQALGQGPQFIFQYYEEEERQRGNFPDRFSGHQFPNYSSELNVNALLLGDSALYLCASSLRGLAEAFFGQGTRLTVV.

V is TRBV9 and J is TRBJ1-1; D not certain. The CDR3 contains 14 residues. Germline V CDR1 and CDR2: SGDLS, YYNGEE. Trimming left V 1 base short and J 4 bases short, with 11 bases between. CDR3 loop: CASSVPLGATEAFF. CDR3 DNA sequence: TGTGCCAGCAGCGTACCCCTCGGAGCCACTGAAGCTTTCTTT.

The chain links TRBV9 to TRBJ2-6, with 10 bases identical to TRBD1. Germline CDR1 is SGDLS and CDR2 is YYNGEE. The V segment lost 3 bases and the J segment 0 bases; nucleotides outside the gene matches: 6. The CDR3 is 18 residues long. The CDR3 DNA is TGTGCCAGCAGCGGGGACAGGGGTCACCTCTCTGGGGCCAACGTCCTGACTTTC. This gives the protein CASSGDRGHLSGANVLTF.

This clone turned up a few times. V gene TRBV24-1 combines with J gene TRBJ1-2, with D unresolved. This CDR3 spans 9 amino acids. V lost 9 bases and J lost 12, with 10 bases in between. The germline gives CDR1 KGHDR, CDR2 SFDVKD. In DNA, the CDR3 is TGTGCCACCCAGTCAGCGGACACCTTC. This gives the protein CATQSADTF.

The rearrangement links TRBV3-1 (or the pseudogene TRBV3-2) to TRBJ2-7, with D possibly TRBD2 on 6 matching bases. Trimming removed 1 base from V and 5 bases from J, with 18 bases in between. The V gene's germline CDR1 is LGHDT and CDR2 YNNKEL (reference sequence). This CDR3 is built from 16 residues. In DNA, the CDR3 is TGTGCCAGCAGCCAAGCTTGGGGGGTCGGAAGTCACGAGCAGTACTTC. This gives the protein CASSQAWGVGSHEQYF.